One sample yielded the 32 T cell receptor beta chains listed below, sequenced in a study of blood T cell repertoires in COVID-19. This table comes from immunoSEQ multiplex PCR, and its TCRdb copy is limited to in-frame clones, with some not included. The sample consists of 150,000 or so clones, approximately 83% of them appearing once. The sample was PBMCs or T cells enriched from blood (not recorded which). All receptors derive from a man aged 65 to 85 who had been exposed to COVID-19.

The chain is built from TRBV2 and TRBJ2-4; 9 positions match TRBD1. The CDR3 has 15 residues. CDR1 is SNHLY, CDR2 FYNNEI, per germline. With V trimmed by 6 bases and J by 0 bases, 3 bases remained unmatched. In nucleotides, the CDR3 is TGTGCCAGCAGGGGACAGGGACTAGCCAAAAACATTCAGTACTTC. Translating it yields CASRGQGLAKNIQYF.

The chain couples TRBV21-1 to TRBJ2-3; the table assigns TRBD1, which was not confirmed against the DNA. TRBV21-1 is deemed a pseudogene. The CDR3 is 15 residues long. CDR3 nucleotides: TGTGCCAGCAGCCCTCCTCGACAGGGTGTGGATACGCAGTATTTT. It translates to CASSPPRQGVDTQYF.

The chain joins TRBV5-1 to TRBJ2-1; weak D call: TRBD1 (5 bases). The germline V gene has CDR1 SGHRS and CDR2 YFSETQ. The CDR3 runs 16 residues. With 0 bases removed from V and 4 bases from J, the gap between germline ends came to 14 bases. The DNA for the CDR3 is TGCGCCAGCAGCTTGGAGCAAAGGGGAAGTTACAATGAGCAGTTCTTC. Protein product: CASSLEQRGSYNEQFF.

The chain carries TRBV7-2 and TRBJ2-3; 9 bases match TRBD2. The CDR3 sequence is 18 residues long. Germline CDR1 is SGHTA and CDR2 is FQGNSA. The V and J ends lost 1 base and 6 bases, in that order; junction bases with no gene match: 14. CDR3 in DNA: TGTGCCAGCAGCTTAGTAAGGTCGGGGCGCGGGAGGGCGGATACGCAGTATTTT. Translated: CASSLVRSGRGRADTQYF. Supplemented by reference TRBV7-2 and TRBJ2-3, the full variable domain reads GAGVSQSPSNKVTEKGKDVELRCDPISGHTALYWYRQSLGQGLEFLIYFQGNSAPDKSGLPSDRFSAERTGGSVSTLTIQRTQQEDSAVYLCASSLVRSGRGRADTQYFGPGTRLTVL.

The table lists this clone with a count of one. CDR3 sequence: CASSYSGRTNTGELFF. CDR3 DNA: TGTGCCAGCAGTTACTCGGGGCGCACGAACACCGGGGAGCTGTTTTTT. The chain is built from TRBV6-2 or TRBV6-3 and TRBJ2-2, with D tentatively TRBD1 (5 bases). The CDR3 extends over 16 amino acids. Trimming took 0 bases from V and 0 from J, leaving 8 bases between them. Germline V gives CDR1 MNHEY, CDR2 SVGEGT.

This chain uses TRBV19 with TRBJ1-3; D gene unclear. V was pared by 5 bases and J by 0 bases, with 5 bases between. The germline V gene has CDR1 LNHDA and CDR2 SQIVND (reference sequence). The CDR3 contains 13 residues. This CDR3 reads CASSPFSGNTIYF. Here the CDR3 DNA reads TGTGCCAGTAGTCCCTTCTCTGGAAACACCATATATTTT.

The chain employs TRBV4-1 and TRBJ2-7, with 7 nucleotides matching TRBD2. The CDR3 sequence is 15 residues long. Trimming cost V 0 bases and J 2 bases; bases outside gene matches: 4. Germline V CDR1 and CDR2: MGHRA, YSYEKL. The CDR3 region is CASSQELAETYEQYF. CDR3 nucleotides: TGCGCCAGCAGCCAAGAGCTAGCGGAAACCTACGAGCAGTACTTC.

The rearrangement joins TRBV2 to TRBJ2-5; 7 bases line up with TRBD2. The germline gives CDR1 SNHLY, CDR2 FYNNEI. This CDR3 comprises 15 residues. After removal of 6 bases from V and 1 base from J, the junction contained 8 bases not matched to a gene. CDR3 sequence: CASRSVPSGQETQYF. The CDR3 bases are TGTGCCAGCAGATCGGTCCCTAGCGGCCAAGAGACCCAGTACTTC.

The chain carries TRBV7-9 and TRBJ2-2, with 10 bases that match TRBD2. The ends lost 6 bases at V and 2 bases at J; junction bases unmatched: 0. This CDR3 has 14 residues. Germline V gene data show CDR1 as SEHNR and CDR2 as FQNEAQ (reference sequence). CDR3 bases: TGTGCCAGCAGACTAGCGGGAAACACCGGGGAGCTGTTTTTT. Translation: CASRLAGNTGELFF. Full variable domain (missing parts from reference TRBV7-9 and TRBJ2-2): DTGVSQNPRHKITKRGQNVTFRCDPISEHNRLYWYRQTLGQGPEFLTYFQNEAQLEKSRLLSDRFSAERPKGSFSTLEIQRTEQGDSAMYLCASRLAGNTGELFFGEGSRLTVL.

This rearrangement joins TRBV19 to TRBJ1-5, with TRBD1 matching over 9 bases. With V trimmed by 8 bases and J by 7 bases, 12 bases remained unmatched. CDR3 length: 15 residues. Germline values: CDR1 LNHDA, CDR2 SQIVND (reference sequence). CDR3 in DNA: TGTGCCAGTTACGAGGGACAGGGATTTTGGCAGCCCCAGCATTTT. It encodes CASYEGQGFWQPQHF.

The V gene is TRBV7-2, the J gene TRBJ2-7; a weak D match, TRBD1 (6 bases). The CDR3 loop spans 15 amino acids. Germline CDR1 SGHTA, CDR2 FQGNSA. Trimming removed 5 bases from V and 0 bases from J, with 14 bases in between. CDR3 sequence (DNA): TGTGCCAGCAGCCAACAGGGCTTTTCCTCCTACGAGCAGTACTTC. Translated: CASSQQGFSSYEQYF.

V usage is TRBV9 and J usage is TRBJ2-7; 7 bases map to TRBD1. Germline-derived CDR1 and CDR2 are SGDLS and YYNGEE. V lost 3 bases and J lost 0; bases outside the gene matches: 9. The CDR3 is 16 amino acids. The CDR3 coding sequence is TGTGCCAGCAGCGCCCGAGGGACAGCGAACTCCTACGAGCAGTACTTC. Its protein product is CASSARGTANSYEQYF.

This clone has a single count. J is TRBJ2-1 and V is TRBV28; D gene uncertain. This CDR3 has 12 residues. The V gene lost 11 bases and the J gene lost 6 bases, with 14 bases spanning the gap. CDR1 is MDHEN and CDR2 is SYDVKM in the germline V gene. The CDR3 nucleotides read TGTGCCTCCGCGGAGTGGTTCAATGAGCAGTTCTTC. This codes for CASAEWFNEQFF.

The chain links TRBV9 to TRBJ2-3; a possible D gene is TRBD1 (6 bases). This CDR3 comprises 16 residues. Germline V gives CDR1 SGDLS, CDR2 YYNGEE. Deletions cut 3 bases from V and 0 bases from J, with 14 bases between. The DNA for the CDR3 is TGTGCCAGCAGCGGACGTGGACAGTTGAGCACAGATACGCAGTATTTT. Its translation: CASSGRGQLSTDTQYF.

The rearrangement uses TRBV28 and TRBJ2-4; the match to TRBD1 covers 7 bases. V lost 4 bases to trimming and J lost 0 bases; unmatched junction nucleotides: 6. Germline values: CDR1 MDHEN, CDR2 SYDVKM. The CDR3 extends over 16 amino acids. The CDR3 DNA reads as TGTGCCAGCAGTTCCCCGGGACAGCTAGCCAAAAACATTCAGTACTTC. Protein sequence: CASSSPGQLAKNIQYF.

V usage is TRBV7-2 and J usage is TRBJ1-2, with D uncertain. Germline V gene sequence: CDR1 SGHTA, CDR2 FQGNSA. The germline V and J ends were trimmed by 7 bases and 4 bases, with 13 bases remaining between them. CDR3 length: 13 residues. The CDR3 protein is CASTLAGSYGYTF. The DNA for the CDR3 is TGTGCCAGCACTCTCGCGGGGAGCTATGGCTACACCTTC.

CDR3 coding DNA: TGCGCCAGCAGCCTCTACCTGGGCCAGAACACTGAAGCTTTCTTT. Amino acid sequence: CASSLYLGQNTEAFF. This rearrangement joins TRBV4-3 to TRBJ1-1; D is unresolved. This CDR3 is 15 amino acids long. CDR1 LGHNA and CDR2 YSLEER come from the germline V gene. Trimming pared 4 bases from V and 1 base from J, leaving 13 bases between.

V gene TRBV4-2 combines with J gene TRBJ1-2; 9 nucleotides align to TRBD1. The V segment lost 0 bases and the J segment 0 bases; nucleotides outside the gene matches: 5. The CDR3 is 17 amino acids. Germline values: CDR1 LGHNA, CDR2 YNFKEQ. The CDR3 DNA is TGTGCCAGCAGCCAAGAGACAGGGGGGTCACCTAACTATGGCTACACCTTC. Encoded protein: CASSQETGGSPNYGYTF.

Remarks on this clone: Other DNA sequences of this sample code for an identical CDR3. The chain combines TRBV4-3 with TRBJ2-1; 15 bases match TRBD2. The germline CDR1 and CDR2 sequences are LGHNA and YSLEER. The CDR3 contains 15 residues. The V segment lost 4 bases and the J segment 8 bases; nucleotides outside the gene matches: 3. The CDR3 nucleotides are TGCGCCAGCAGCCCAGGACTAGCGGGAGGGGATGAGCAGTTCTTC. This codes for CASSPGLAGGDEQFF.

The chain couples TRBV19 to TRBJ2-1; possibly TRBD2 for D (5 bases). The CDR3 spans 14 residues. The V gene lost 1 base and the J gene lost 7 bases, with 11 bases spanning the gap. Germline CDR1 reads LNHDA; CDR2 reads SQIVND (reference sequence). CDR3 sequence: CASSIGTSANEQFF. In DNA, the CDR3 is TGTGCCAGTAGTATAGGGACTTCGGCGAATGAGCAGTTCTTC.

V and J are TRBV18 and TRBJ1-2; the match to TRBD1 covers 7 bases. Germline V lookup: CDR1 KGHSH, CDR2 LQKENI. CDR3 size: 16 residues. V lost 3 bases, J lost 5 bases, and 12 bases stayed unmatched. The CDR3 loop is CASSPRGQDRDYGYTF. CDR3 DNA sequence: TGTGCCAGCTCACCCCGCGGACAGGATCGAGATTATGGCTACACCTTC. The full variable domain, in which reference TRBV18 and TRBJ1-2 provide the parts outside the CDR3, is NAGVMQNPRHLVRRRGQEARLRCSPMKGHSHVYWYRQLPEEGLKFMVYLQKENIIDESGMPKERFSAEFPKEGPSILRIQQVVRGDSAAYFCASSPRGQDRDYGYTFGSGTRLTVV.

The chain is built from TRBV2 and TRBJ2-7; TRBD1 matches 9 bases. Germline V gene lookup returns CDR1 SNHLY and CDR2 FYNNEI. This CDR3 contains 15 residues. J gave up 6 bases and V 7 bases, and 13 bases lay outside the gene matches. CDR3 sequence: CASTILQGARGEQYF. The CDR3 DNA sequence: TGTGCCAGCACTATTCTACAGGGGGCGCGAGGCGAGCAGTACTTC.

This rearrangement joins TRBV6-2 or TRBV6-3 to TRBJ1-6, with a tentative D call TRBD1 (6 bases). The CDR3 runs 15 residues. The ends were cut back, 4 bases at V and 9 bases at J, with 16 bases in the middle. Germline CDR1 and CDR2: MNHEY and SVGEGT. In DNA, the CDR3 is TGTGCCAGCAGTTTGGGGACATCCAGGGGTTCACCCCTCCACTTT. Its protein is CASSLGTSRGSPLHF.

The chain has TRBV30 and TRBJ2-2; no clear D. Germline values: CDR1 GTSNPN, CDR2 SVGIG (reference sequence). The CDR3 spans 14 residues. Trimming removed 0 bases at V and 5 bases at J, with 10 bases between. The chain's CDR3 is CAWSVMSRTGELFF. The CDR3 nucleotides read TGTGCCTGGAGTGTAATGTCCCGTACCGGGGAGCTGTTTTTT.

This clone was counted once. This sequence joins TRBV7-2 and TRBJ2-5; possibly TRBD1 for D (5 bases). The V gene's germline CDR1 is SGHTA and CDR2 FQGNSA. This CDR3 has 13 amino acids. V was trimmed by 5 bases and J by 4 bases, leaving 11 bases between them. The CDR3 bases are TGTGCCAGCAGCATGACAGTGGCAGAGACCCAGTACTTC. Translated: CASSMTVAETQYF.

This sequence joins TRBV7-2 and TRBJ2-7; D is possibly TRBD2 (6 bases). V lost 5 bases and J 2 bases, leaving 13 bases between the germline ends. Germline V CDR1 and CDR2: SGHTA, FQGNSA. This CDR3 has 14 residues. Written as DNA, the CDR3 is TGTGCCAGCAGCATTAGCGGAGCGGCCTACGAGCAGTACTTC. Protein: CASSISGAAYEQYF. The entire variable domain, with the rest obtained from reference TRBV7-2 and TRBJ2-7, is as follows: GAGVSQSPSNKVTEKGKDVELRCDPISGHTALYWYRQSLGQGLEFLIYFQGNSAPDKSGLPSDRFSAERTGGSVSTLTIQRTQQEDSAVYLCASSISGAAYEQYFGPGTRLTVT.

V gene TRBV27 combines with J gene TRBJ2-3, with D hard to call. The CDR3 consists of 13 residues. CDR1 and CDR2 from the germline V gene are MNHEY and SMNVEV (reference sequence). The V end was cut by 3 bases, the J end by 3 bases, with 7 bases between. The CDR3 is CASSLSRTDTQYF. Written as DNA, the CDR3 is TGTGCCAGCAGTTTGTCTAGGACAGATACGCAGTATTTT.

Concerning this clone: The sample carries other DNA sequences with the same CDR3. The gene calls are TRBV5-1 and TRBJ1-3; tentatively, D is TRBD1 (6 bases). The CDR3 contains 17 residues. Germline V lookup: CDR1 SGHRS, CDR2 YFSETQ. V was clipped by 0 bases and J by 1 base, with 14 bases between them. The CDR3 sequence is CASSLAAGAISGNTIYF. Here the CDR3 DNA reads TGCGCCAGCAGCTTGGCGGCAGGGGCGATATCTGGAAACACCATATATTTT.

CDR3 residues: CASSEGQWQRQNRGEKLFF. The CDR3 nucleotides read TGTGCCAGCAGTGAAGGCCAGTGGCAACGACAGAACAGGGGGGAAAAACTGTTTTTT. V usage is TRBV6-1 and J usage is TRBJ1-4; 8 bases are shared with TRBD1. J was trimmed by 8 bases and V by 1 base; bases with no gene match: 18. This CDR3 has 19 amino acids. Germline V gene lookup returns CDR1 MNHNS and CDR2 SASEGT.

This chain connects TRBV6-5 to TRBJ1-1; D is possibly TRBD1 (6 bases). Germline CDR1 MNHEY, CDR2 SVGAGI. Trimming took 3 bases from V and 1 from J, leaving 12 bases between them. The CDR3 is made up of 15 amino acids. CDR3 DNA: TGTGCCAGCAGTTATAACAGGGTGGCGAACACTGAAGCTTTCTTT. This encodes CASSYNRVANTEAFF.

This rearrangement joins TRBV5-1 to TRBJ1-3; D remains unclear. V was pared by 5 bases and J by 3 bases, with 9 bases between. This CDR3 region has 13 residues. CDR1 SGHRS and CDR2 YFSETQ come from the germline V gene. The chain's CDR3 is CASRLYDGNTIYF. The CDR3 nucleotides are TGCGCCAGCAGACTCTACGATGGAAACACCATATATTTT.

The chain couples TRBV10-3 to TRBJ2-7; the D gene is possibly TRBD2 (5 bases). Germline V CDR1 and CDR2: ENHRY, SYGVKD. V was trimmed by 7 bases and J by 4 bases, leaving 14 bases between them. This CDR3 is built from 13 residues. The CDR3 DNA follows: TGTGCCATCACCCGAAGTGGGGAGTACGAGCAGTACTTC. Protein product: CAITRSGEYEQYF.